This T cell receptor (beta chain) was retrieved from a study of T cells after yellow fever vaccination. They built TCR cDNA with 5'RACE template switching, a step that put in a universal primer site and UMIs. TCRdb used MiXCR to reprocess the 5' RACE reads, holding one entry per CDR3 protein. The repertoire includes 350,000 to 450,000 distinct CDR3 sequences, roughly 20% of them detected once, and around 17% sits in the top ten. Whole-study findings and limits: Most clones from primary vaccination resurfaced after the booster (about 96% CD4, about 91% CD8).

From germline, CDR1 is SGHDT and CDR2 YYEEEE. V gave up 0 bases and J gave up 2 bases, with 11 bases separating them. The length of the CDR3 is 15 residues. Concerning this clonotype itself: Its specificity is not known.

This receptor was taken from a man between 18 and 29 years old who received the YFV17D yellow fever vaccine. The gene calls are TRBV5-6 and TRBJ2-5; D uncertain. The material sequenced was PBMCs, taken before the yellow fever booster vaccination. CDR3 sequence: CASSLAQLLQETQYF. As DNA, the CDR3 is TGTGCCAGCAGCTTGGCGCAACTGCTACAAGAGACCCAGTACTTC.